These 27 T cell receptor beta chains were all obtained from the same sample, sequenced in a study of blood T cell repertoires in COVID-19. The assay was immunoSEQ multiplex PCR, and TCRdb's table has in-frame clones only and misses some. The sample has 300,000 to 500,000 clones, 88% seen once. Sequencing was done on a sample of PBMCs or T cells enriched from blood (not recorded which). Source of these receptors: a woman aged 40-49 years with acute COVID-19.

The chain carries TRBV7-9 and TRBJ2-4; TRBD1 matches 7 bases. The germline V gene encodes CDR1 SEHNR and CDR2 FQNEAQ (reference sequence). CDR3 length equals 17 residues. V shed 5 bases, J shed 0 bases, and the junction held 10 bases outside the gene matches. The CDR3 sequence: CASSPQTGALAKNIQYF. For the CDR3, the DNA is TGTGCCAGCAGCCCTCAAACAGGGGCACTAGCCAAAAACATTCAGTACTTC. Full variable domain (missing parts from reference TRBV7-9 and TRBJ2-4): DTGVSQNPRHKITKRGQNVTFRCDPISEHNRLYWYRQTLGQGPEFLTYFQNEAQLEKSRLLSDRFSAERPKGSFSTLEIQRTEQGDSAMYLCASSPQTGALAKNIQYFGAGTRLSVL.

The V gene is TRBV3-1 (or the pseudogene TRBV3-2), the J gene TRBJ1-3; 7 bases line up with TRBD1. V dropped 0 bases and J dropped 0; count of bases not matched to a gene: 5. The length of the CDR3 is 17 residues. Germline V CDR1 and CDR2: LGHDT, YNNKEL (reference sequence). CDR3 nucleotide sequence: TGTGCCAGCAGCCAAGAATACAGGGGCCCCTCTGGAAACACCATATATTTT. This codes for CASSQEYRGPSGNTIYF.

V and J are TRBV5-6 and TRBJ1-1; 7 nucleotides agree with TRBD1. Looked up from germline, CDR1 is SGHDT and CDR2 is YYEEEE. CDR3 length: 14 amino acids. V lost 0 bases, J lost 6 bases, and 5 bases stayed unmatched. Here the CDR3 DNA reads TGTGCCAGCAGCTTGGTTACAGGGGTGGCTGAAGCTTTCTTT. Its protein is CASSLVTGVAEAFF.

The chain uses TRBV7-2 and TRBJ2-5; 7 nucleotides line up with TRBD2. Per the germline V gene, CDR1 is SGHTA and CDR2 is FQGNSA. Germline trimming cut 0 bases from V and 1 base from J; bases unmatched to any gene: 5. The length of the CDR3 is 16 residues. The CDR3 is CASSLAGGGGQETQYF. For the CDR3, the DNA is TGTGCCAGCAGCTTAGCAGGTGGGGGGGGCCAAGAGACCCAGTACTTC.

The chain combines TRBV19 with TRBJ2-2; D call uncertain. Germline loops: CDR1 LNHDA, CDR2 SQIVND (reference sequence). V was clipped by 4 bases and J by 7 bases, with 13 bases between them. This CDR3 is 14 amino acids long. The chain's CDR3 is CASSTQALGGELFF. The CDR3 DNA reads as TGTGCCAGTAGTACGCAGGCGTTGGGCGGGGAGCTGTTTTTT.

For the CDR3, the DNA is TGTGCCACCCTTAGCGGGGGGGCTGGGCAGTACTTC. Translation gives CATLSGGAGQYF. The rearrangement links TRBV6-5 to TRBJ2-7; 11 bases are a match to TRBD2. The V segment lost 10 bases and the J segment 9 bases; nucleotides outside the gene matches: 8. Germline V gives CDR1 MNHEY, CDR2 SVGAGI. CDR3 length equals 12 residues.

In regard to this clone: The junction departs from germline at one end; a sequencing error may be responsible. The chain joins TRBV30 to TRBJ1-2, with 8 bases that match TRBD1. Germline values: CDR1 GTSNPN, CDR2 SVGIG (reference sequence). This CDR3 has 9 amino acids. The DNA for the CDR3 is TGTGCCTCGGGACAGGTCCCGGGGTTC. Encoded protein: CASGQVPGF.

This clone was detected a few times. In DNA form, the CDR3 reads TGTGCCAGCAGTCGGGGGAATGGTGAAGCTTTCTTT. Translated: CASSRGNGEAFF. This chain connects TRBV6-5 to TRBJ1-1; maybe TRBD1 (5 bases). Germline values: CDR1 MNHEY, CDR2 SVGAGI. The CDR3 has 12 residues. The ends were cut back, 5 bases at V and 7 bases at J, with 11 bases in the middle.

This chain joins TRBV15 and TRBJ2-2, with no clear D. This CDR3 comprises 13 residues. CDR1 and CDR2 (germline): LNHNV, YYDKDF (reference sequence). The V and J ends lost 5 bases and 10 bases respectively, with 14 bases between them. CDR3 nucleotide sequence: TGTGCCACCAGCGTACAGAAGTATGCGGAGCTGTTTTTT. Amino acids: CATSVQKYAELFF. The variable domain in full, completed from reference TRBV15 and TRBJ2-2, reads DAMVIQNPRYQVTQFGKPVTLSCSQTLNHNVMYWYQQKSSQAPKLLFHYYDKDFNNEADTPDNFQSRRPNTSFCFLDIRSPGLGDTAMYLCATSVQKYAELFFGEGSRLTVL.

The count of this clone is one. The chain has TRBV7-9 and TRBJ2-1; D might be TRBD1 (6 bases). The length of the CDR3 is 16 residues. From germline, CDR1 is SEHNR and CDR2 FQNEAQ (reference sequence). V was cut by 6 bases and J by 1 base, with 16 bases left in between. The CDR3 loop reads CASSPGGAASYNEQFF. The CDR3 DNA reads TGTGCCAGCAGTCCTGGGGGCGCGGCGTCCTACAATGAGCAGTTCTTC.

The V call is TRBV3-1 (or the pseudogene TRBV3-2), the J call TRBJ1-1, with D unresolved. Deletions cut 3 bases from V and 1 base from J, with 9 bases between. The CDR3 has 14 residues. Germline-derived CDR1 and CDR2 are LGHDT and YNNKEL (reference sequence). This CDR3 is CASSQQRGNTEAFF. The CDR3 region has the DNA TGTGCCAGCAGCCAGCAACGGGGGAACACTGAAGCTTTCTTT.

This clone was seen a handful of times. The chain is built from TRBV6-5 and TRBJ1-3; D gene ambiguous. Trimming stripped 6 bases from V and 1 base from J, with 10 bases between. The CDR3 has 14 amino acids. Germline CDR1 MNHEY, CDR2 SVGAGI. In DNA, the CDR3 is TGTGCCAGCAGCTCCGGGTTGTCTGGAAACACCATATATTTT. It codes for CASSSGLSGNTIYF.

This sequence joins TRBV3-1 (or the pseudogene TRBV3-2) and TRBJ1-3; D is undetermined. The CDR3 extends over 14 amino acids. V lost 4 bases and J 0 bases, leaving 7 bases between the germline ends. Germline assignment: CDR1 LGHDT and CDR2 YNNKEL (reference sequence). The CDR3 loop is CASSPGGSGNTIYF. The CDR3, as DNA: TGTGCCAGCAGCCCCGGTGGCTCTGGAAACACCATATATTTT.

The rearrangement links TRBV30 to TRBJ2-2, with 9 bases fitting TRBD2. CDR3 length equals 16 residues. V lost 4 bases and J lost 7; bases outside the gene matches: 13. Germline CDR1 and CDR2: GTSNPN and SVGIG (reference sequence). This CDR3 reads CAWIPFGTSWGGELFF. As DNA, the CDR3 is TGTGCCTGGATCCCGTTCGGGACTAGCTGGGGCGGGGAGCTGTTTTTT.

This chain joins TRBV29-1 and TRBJ1-2, with D unclear. CDR1 SQVTM and CDR2 ANQGSEA come from the germline V gene. The CDR3 sequence is 11 residues long. V was clipped by 1 base and J by 4 bases, with 4 bases between them. The CDR3 nucleotides read TGCAGCGTTGAAGTGGCCTATGGCTACACCTTC. As protein: CSVEVAYGYTF.

The rearrangement links TRBV5-4 to TRBJ1-1; D unresolved. Trimming removed 0 bases at V and 1 base at J, with 7 bases between. The CDR3 is made up of 14 amino acids. Germline V gives CDR1 SGHNT, CDR2 YYREEE (reference sequence). This chain's CDR3 is CASSLVRGNTEAFF. Here the CDR3 DNA reads TGTGCCAGCAGCTTGGTGCGGGGGAACACTGAAGCTTTCTTT.

This CDR3 is CASSPNDSLYNSPLHF. CDR3 nucleotide sequence: TGTGCCAGCAGCCCTAATGACAGCCTCTATAATTCACCCCTCCACTTT. V and J are TRBV7-6 and TRBJ1-6; D may be TRBD1 (5 bases). CDR3 size: 16 residues. Germline CDR1 is SGHVS and CDR2 is FNYEAQ. Trimming pared 5 bases from V and 3 bases from J, leaving 14 bases between.

In its sample, this clone was seen once. The CDR3 protein is CSVVVGGETGELFF. DNA of the CDR3: TGCAGCGTTGTGGTCGGGGGGGAAACCGGGGAGCTGTTTTTT. The J gene is TRBJ2-2, the V gene TRBV29-1; 8 bases match TRBD2. There are 14 residues in the CDR3. Germline CDR1 SQVTM, CDR2 ANQGSEA. J lost 5 bases, V lost 4 bases, and 6 bases had no gene match.

V gene TRBV6-4 combines with J gene TRBJ1-1; TRBD1 matches at 8 bases. Losses at the gene ends were 5 bases for V and 0 bases for J; bases not matched to a gene: 5. The CDR3 loop spans 15 amino acids. Germline V gene sequence: CDR1 MRHNA, CDR2 SNTAGT. CDR3 amino acids: CASSLRDRLNTEAFF. DNA for the CDR3: TGTGCCAGCAGTCTCCGGGACAGGCTGAACACTGAAGCTTTCTTT.

This sequence joins TRBV5-1 and TRBJ1-1; D gene uncertain. This CDR3 comprises 14 residues. Trimming left V 1 base short and J 4 bases short, with 11 bases between. CDR1 is SGHRS, CDR2 YFSETQ, per germline. The CDR3 loop is CASSLSSGVTEAFF. CDR3 coding DNA: TGCGCCAGCAGCTTGTCCTCAGGTGTCACTGAAGCTTTCTTT.

CDR3 sequence reads: CASSSGTGSHTSPLHF. The CDR3 DNA sequence: TGTGCCAGCAGCTCCGGGACAGGGTCGCATACTTCACCCCTCCACTTT. The J gene is TRBJ1-6, the V gene TRBV5-6; 9 bases match TRBD1. V was pared by 3 bases and J by 9 bases, with 10 bases of the junction left unmatched. The CDR3 runs 16 residues. CDR1 is SGHDT and CDR2 is YYEEEE in the germline V gene.

This chain uses TRBV10-2 with TRBJ1-6; 11 bases are a match to TRBD1. This CDR3 has 16 residues. Germline assignment: CDR1 WSHSY and CDR2 SAAADI. The V gene end was trimmed by 5 bases and the J gene end by 6 bases; junction bases not matched to a gene: 6. The CDR3 region has the DNA TGCGCCAGCAGTTCCGGACAGGGGGCGGGTAATTCACCCCTCCACTTT. Translated, it gives CASSSGQGAGNSPLHF.

This clone appeared a single time. The rearrangement joins TRBV7-9 to TRBJ1-2; 9 bases agree with TRBD1. This CDR3 region has 16 residues. V lost 3 bases, J lost 4 bases, and 9 bases stayed unmatched. Germline V CDR1 and CDR2: SEHNR, FQNEAQ (reference sequence). Here the CDR3 reads CASSFSVVDRGYGYTF. The DNA for the CDR3 is TGTGCCAGCAGCTTCTCAGTTGTGGACAGGGGCTATGGCTACACCTTC.

The rearrangement joins TRBV5-1 to TRBJ2-3; weak D call: TRBD1 (6 bases). The CDR3 has 14 amino acids. CDR1 is SGHRS, CDR2 YFSETQ, per germline. V was shortened by 2 bases and J by 6 bases, with 13 bases between the two germline ends. CDR3 sequence (DNA): TGCGCCAGCAGCTTCCGGCCAGGGGTCGATACGCAGTATTTT. Amino acid sequence: CASSFRPGVDTQYF.

This clone appeared a single time. The chain uses TRBV7-2 and TRBJ2-1; maybe TRBD1 (6 bases). This CDR3 region has 17 residues. Looked up from germline, CDR1 is SGHTA and CDR2 is FQGNSA. Trimming shortened V by 4 bases and J by 1 base, and 17 bases separated the two germline ends. The CDR3 bases are TGTGCCAGCAGCTCCGAACAGGGATTTGGTTCCTACAATGAGCAGTTCTTC. This codes for CASSSEQGFGSYNEQFF.

This clone was counted once. This chain joins TRBV12-3 or TRBV12-4 and TRBJ2-7; 9 positions agree with TRBD1. V shed 5 bases, J shed 7 bases, and the junction held 3 bases outside the gene matches. The CDR3 is 12 residues long. The CDR3 DNA is TGTGCCAGCAGTGGGACAGGGATGGAGCAGTACTTC. It specifies CASSGTGMEQYF.

This clone was seen only once. The chain has TRBV30 and TRBJ1-1; tentatively, D is TRBD1 (6 bases). Germline-derived CDR1 and CDR2 are GTSNPN and SVGIG (reference sequence). This CDR3 region has 13 residues. Trimming took off 5 bases at V and 6 bases at J, with 16 bases between the two ends. The CDR3 loop is CAWGRVGAAEAFF. CDR3 in DNA: TGTGCCTGGGGCCGAGTGGGGGCAGCTGAAGCTTTCTTT.